One sample yielded the 5 T cell receptor beta chains listed below, sequenced in a study of vaccination and CD4 T cells after COVID-19. What these receptors recognize is not known. Sequencing of DNA taken from cultured CD4+ T cells relied on the Oncomine TCR Beta short-read assay. TCRdb re-called the PCR reads with MiXCR, one entry per CDR3 protein. The table records some 13,000 distinct CDR3 sequences, about 30% of them present only once. Treatment noted: 10-day PBMC culture with coronavirus spike peptide pools or control peptides (ViraFEST assay). Sequences were obtained from CD4+ T cells from blood, cultured in vitro. These receptors all come from a human donor who had recovered from COVID-19.

The CDR3 sequence is CAWSQQQETQYF. The CDR3 region has the DNA TGTGCCTGGAGTCAGCAACAAGAGACCCAGTACTTC. This rearrangement joins TRBV30 to TRBJ2-5; D is uncertain. CDR3 size: 12 residues. V was shortened by 2 bases and J by 2 bases, with 6 bases between the two germline ends. The germline V gene has CDR1 GTSNPN and CDR2 SVGIG (reference sequence).

The chain is built from TRBV27 and TRBJ2-1, with 9 positions matching TRBD2. This CDR3 region has 15 residues. Trimming removed 3 bases from V and 8 bases from J; junction bases left unmatched: 8. Germline-derived CDR1 and CDR2 are MNHEY and SMNVEV (reference sequence). The CDR3 spells CASSFPASGIHEQFF. CDR3 DNA sequence: TGTGCCAGCAGTTTCCCCGCTAGCGGGATCCATGAGCAGTTCTTC.

This clonotype was seen only once. Here the CDR3 DNA reads TGTGCCAGTAGTACGCGACAGGGGGCGGCCTCTGGGGCCAACGTCCTGACTTTC. Its translation is CASSTRQGAASGANVLTF. The rearrangement joins TRBV19 to TRBJ2-6, with 10 bases lining up with TRBD1. Germline-derived CDR1 and CDR2 are LNHDA and SQIVND (reference sequence). J lost 0 bases, V lost 4 bases, and 6 bases had no gene match. CDR3 length equals 18 residues.

V gene TRBV2 combines with J gene TRBJ1-5; no firm D call. Looked up from germline, CDR1 is SNHLY and CDR2 is FYNNEI. The CDR3 has 12 residues. Trimming shortened V by 2 bases and J by 9 bases, and 8 bases separated the two germline ends. The CDR3 is CASSEPPSPQHF. CDR3 bases: TGTGCCAGCAGTGAACCCCCGTCGCCCCAGCATTTT.

This chain uses TRBV2 with TRBJ1-1; D is undetermined. The length of the CDR3 is 13 residues. V was cut by 9 bases and J by 11 bases, with 22 bases left in between. Per germline, CDR1 SNHLY and CDR2 FYNNEI. CDR3 residues: CASLLEDPLHAFF. CDR3 DNA: TGTGCCAGTCTACTTGAAGACCCTCTCCACGCTTTCTTT. The full variable domain, rest sourced from reference TRBV2 and TRBJ1-1, is EPEVTQTPSHQVTQMGQEVILRCVPISNHLYFYWYRQILGQKVEFLVSFYNNEISEKSEIFDDQFSVERPDGSNFTLKIRSTKLEDSAMYFCASLLEDPLHAFFGQGTRLTVV.